This note documents a single TCR beta chain sequence. Antigen: not known. These data originate in a study of T cell responses to AZD1222 COVID-19 vaccine. Study-wide results and limits: Clonal diversity was possibly underestimated, and white British individuals and females predominated among donors. Every sample of the repertoires postdated the peak T cell response. Baseline seropositivity characterized only six AZD1222 recipients. At 160-218 and 743-854, vaccine-associated CD4 TCRs were dominant, and they spanned spike.

Germline loops: CDR1 SGHRS, CDR2 YFSETQ. Trimming removed 0 bases at V and 0 bases at J, with 10 bases between. The CDR3 is made up of 16 amino acids. Sequenced by immunoSEQ multiplex PCR; TCRdb stores in-frame clones only, minus some. The sample carries about 87,000 clones, roughly 88% recorded once. This TCR was recovered from an adult in good health. This sequence joins TRBV5-1 and TRBJ1-3, with D perhaps matching TRBD1 (5 bases). The sequenced sample was peripheral blood, obtained on day 0 of AZD1222 vaccination. The CDR3 region is CASSLAGARSGNTIYF. The CDR3, as DNA: TGCGCCAGCAGCTTGGCTGGGGCTCGCTCTGGAAACACCATATATTTT.